This T cell receptor (beta chain) emerged from a study of spatial heterogeneity in lung cancer. Study-wide context: There were consistently more beta-chain sequences detected than alpha-chain sequences. Averaged across combinations, each unique TCR and UMI pairing appeared more than ten times in raw reads, which were uncorrected.

Study-wide points: In blood, ubiquitous expanded tumor TCRs appeared more at resection than follow-up.

This clonotype was detected ten times or more. Its antigen is still unknown. V lost 4 bases and J 0 bases, leaving 10 bases between the germline ends. This CDR3 is 15 amino acids long. Germline V lookup: CDR1 KGHDR, CDR2 SFDVKD. TCRdb itself ran the 5' RACE reads through MiXCR, one entry per CDR3 protein. The table records 9,500 to 11,000 distinct CDR3 sequences, about 6% of them present only once. Time point denoted: sample taken at primary tumor resection. The input material, whole RNA from tumor, nontumor lung or frozen PBMC, was sequenced unsorted. This chain joins TRBV24-1 and TRBJ2-3; weak D call: TRBD1 (6 bases). The specimen comprised PBMCs, sampled at surgery. This receptor was taken from a male donor with early-stage non-small cell lung cancer. CDR3 nucleotide sequence: TGTGCCACCAGTGAAGGACAGCCTAGCACAGATACGCAGTATTTT. Protein sequence: CATSEGQPSTDTQYF.